The source of this T cell receptor (beta chain) is a study of blood T cell repertoires in COVID-19. At the level of the study: From the United States, Italy and Spain came samples of acute and convalescent COVID-19.

The repertoire was sequenced with immunoSEQ multiplex PCR; TCRdb's copy has only in-frame clones and lacks some. This table has 350,000 to 550,000 clones, around nine tenths appearing once. V shed 0 bases and J shed 7 bases, with 25 bases lying between them. This CDR3 has 18 amino acids. The germline V gene encodes CDR1 SGHDT and CDR2 YYEEEE. This receptor was identified in a woman in her 30s with acute or convalescent COVID-19. The source material was peripheral blood. This chain joins TRBV5-6 and TRBJ1-1; weak D call: TRBD1 (5 bases). CDR3 protein: CASSLGVQALLRSGEAFF. As DNA, the CDR3 is TGTGCCAGCAGCTTGGGGGTACAGGCGCTCCTCCGGAGTGGTGAAGCTTTCTTT.